This T cell receptor (beta chain) is drawn from a study of blood T cell repertoires in COVID-19. Study-wide background: The United States, Italy and Spain provided the acute and convalescent COVID-19 samples.

The repertoire was sequenced with immunoSEQ multiplex PCR; TCRdb's copy has only in-frame clones and lacks some. The sample shows about half a million clones, 70% to 90% of them seen only once. This CDR3 is 13 amino acids long. V lost 1 base to trimming and J lost 5 bases, with 11 bases between them. The germline V gene has CDR1 GTSNPN and CDR2 SVGIG (reference sequence). Source material: peripheral blood. The J gene is TRBJ1-2, the V gene TRBV30; possible D gene TRBD1, 6 bases. The receptor's source is a human donor in a cohort sampled during active COVID-19. CDR3 in amino acids: CAWSEDSTYGYTF. CDR3 DNA sequence: TGTGCCTGGAGTGAGGACAGTACTTATGGCTACACCTTC.